This T cell receptor beta chain stems from a study of shared clonotypes between healthy human individuals. Turning to the study itself: Per-donor plates numbered three CD4 naive, three CD4 memory, two CD8 naive and one CD8 memory. Study-wide results and caveats: Shared across several donors were roughly 4.7% of the naive CD4 clonotypes. Generation probabilities of non-shared clonotypes were lower (relative to those shared by all four donors).

V was shortened by 8 bases and J by 0 bases, with 16 bases between the two germline ends. Germline V gives CDR1 MNHNY, CDR2 SVGAGI (reference sequence). The CDR3 runs 15 residues. Notes on this clone: The antigen is not known.

In the original processing: For the immunoSEQ data, sequences were junction-only without quality scores, so filtering differed. Sequenced by immunoSEQ multiplex PCR; TCRdb stores in-frame clones only, minus some. V, J and clone size are those of that table, while D and trimming were read from the DNA. The data show about 1 million clones, under 80% seen once. The J gene is TRBJ1-2, the V gene TRBV6-6, with a possible D match to TRBD1 (5 bases). This receptor was taken from a man aged 18 to 30 in good health. Sequenced sample: memory CD4+ T cells sorted from blood. Subset indicated: CD45RA-negative fraction. The CDR3 DNA follows: TGTGCCAGCGGCGTAGGGACGCTAGCTAACTATGGCTACACCTTC. It yields the protein CASGVGTLANYGYTF.